A single sample is the source of the 18 T cell receptor beta chains below, sequenced in a study of cytomegalovirus exposure and HLA in healthy donors. In the PCR, 60 Vbeta and 13 Jbeta primers were used. Data came from immunoSEQ multiplex PCR; TCRdb stores just in-frame clones and leaves some out. Here the sample spans around 130,000 clones, about 78% being singletons. The sample taken for sequencing was PBMCs. The receptors stem from a human donor in good health.

The chain joins TRBV21-1 to TRBJ2-3; the table's TRBD2 call for D was not verified on the DNA. TRBV21-1 represents a pseudogene. This CDR3 comprises 18 residues. This chain's CDR3 is CASSKDRLAGVFSDTQYF. For the CDR3, the DNA is TGTGCCAGCAGCAAAGATCGCCTAGCGGGAGTGTTTTCCGATACGCAGTATTTT.

The rearrangement uses TRBV12-1 and TRBJ1-2; the table calls TRBD1, which could not be checked here. TRBV12-1 is a pseudogene locus. CDR3 length equals 15 residues. Written as DNA, the CDR3 is TGTGCCAGCAGCCTTCTGGGCGAAGCTAACTATGGCTACACCTTC. Translation gives CASSLLGEANYGYTF.

The genes are TRBV6-4 and TRBJ1-6; 10 nucleotides match TRBD1. Germline V gene lookup returns CDR1 MRHNA and CDR2 SNTAGT. V was clipped by 2 bases and J by 9 bases; unmatched bases: 4. The CDR3 extends over 15 amino acids. The CDR3: CASSDQGQGSSPLHF. The CDR3 region has the DNA TGTGCCAGCAGTGACCAGGGACAGGGGAGTTCACCCCTCCACTTT.

The chain recombines TRBV5-1 with TRBJ1-2; the match to TRBD1 covers 7 bases. The CDR3 extends over 14 amino acids. J lost 2 bases, V lost 4 bases, and 5 bases had no gene match. Germline V gene lookup returns CDR1 SGHRS and CDR2 YFSETQ. The CDR3 coding sequence is TGCGCCAGCAGCGCTCCGGGACAGAACTATGGCTACACCTTC. Translated, it gives CASSAPGQNYGYTF.

The chain employs TRBV2 and TRBJ2-5; possible D gene TRBD2, 5 bases. V lost 8 bases, J lost 4 bases, and 11 bases lay in between. CDR1 and CDR2 (germline): SNHLY, FYNNEI. The CDR3 contains 12 residues. The CDR3 nucleotides read TGTGCCAGCGCTAGCTCGGCAGAGACCCAGTACTTC. Translation gives CASASSAETQYF.

The CDR3: CASSFGTRKYF. The CDR3 DNA reads TGTGCCAGCAGCTTCGGGACTAGGAAGTACTTC. J is TRBJ2-7 and V is TRBV7-2, with TRBD2 matching over 8 bases. The length of the CDR3 is 11 residues. Germline assignment: CDR1 SGHTA and CDR2 FQGNSA. V was pared by 3 bases and J by 11 bases, with 3 bases of the junction left unmatched.

This sequence joins TRBV23-1 and TRBJ2-7, with a possible D match to TRBD1 (5 bases). TRBV23-1 is reported as an ORF; its role is uncertain. V was cut by 7 bases and J by 2 bases, with 9 bases left in between. This CDR3 is built from 12 residues. The CDR3 loop is CASKGPPYEQYF. In DNA form, the CDR3 reads TGCGCCAGCAAGGGGCCTCCCTACGAGCAGTACTTC.

The genes are TRBV10-1 and TRBJ2-7; no clear D gene. CDR1 WNHNN and CDR2 SYGVQD come from the germline V gene (reference sequence). The V and J ends lost 6 bases and 1 base respectively, with 16 bases between them. The CDR3 contains 15 residues. The DNA for the CDR3 is TGCGCCAGCAGCCCCGCGGTCTCGCGATCCTACGAGCAGTACTTC. Its protein is CASSPAVSRSYEQYF.

J is TRBJ1-1 and V is TRBV28; TRBD1 aligns across 8 bases. J gave up 5 bases and V 5 bases, and 10 bases lay outside the gene matches. Germline values: CDR1 MDHEN, CDR2 SYDVKM. The CDR3 spans 15 residues. CDR3 sequence (DNA): TGTGCCAGCAGTACTCGGACAGGGCCGGGGACTGAAGCTTTCTTT. It yields the protein CASSTRTGPGTEAFF.

The gene calls are TRBV28 and TRBJ2-7, with D possibly matching TRBD1 (6 bases). The germline V and J ends were trimmed by 4 bases and 3 bases, with 16 bases remaining between them. This CDR3 contains 15 residues. Looked up from germline, CDR1 is MDHEN and CDR2 is SYDVKM. The CDR3 coding sequence is TGTGCCAGCAGTTCCGGTTACAGGGCCAACTACGAGCAGTACTTC. It codes for CASSSGYRANYEQYF. Using reference TRBV28 and TRBJ2-7 for the parts outside the CDR3, the full variable domain is DVKVTQSSRYLVKRTGEKVFLECVQDMDHENMFWYRQDPGLGLRLIYFSYDVKMKEKGDIPEGYSVSREKKERFSLILESASTNQTSMYLCASSSGYRANYEQYFGPGTRLTVT.

This chain links TRBV4-2 with TRBJ2-1; 9 bases are shared with TRBD2. Germline values: CDR1 LGHNA, CDR2 YNFKEQ. V lost 2 bases and J lost 3; bases outside the gene matches: 8. CDR3 length: 17 residues. The CDR3 here is CASSQLSSGEVYNEQFF. CDR3 nucleotide sequence: TGTGCCAGCAGCCAACTGTCTAGCGGGGAGGTCTACAATGAGCAGTTCTTC.

In nucleotides, the CDR3 is TGTGCCAGCAGCCCTTGGACAGGGACCAATAATTCACCCCTCCACTTT. Its translation is CASSPWTGTNNSPLHF. The J gene is TRBJ1-6, the V gene TRBV5-4; 8 bases match TRBD1. Looked up from germline, CDR1 is SGHNT and CDR2 is YYREEE (reference sequence). J was trimmed by 5 bases and V by 4 bases; bases with no gene match: 8. The CDR3 runs 16 residues.

The sample holds a few counts of this clone. This rearrangement joins TRBV28 to TRBJ1-4, with 8 bases fitting TRBD1. The V segment lost 5 bases and the J segment 6 bases; nucleotides outside the gene matches: 8. This CDR3 comprises 15 residues. In germline, CDR1 is MDHEN, CDR2 SYDVKM. CDR3 sequence: CASSPQGAAYEKLFF. CDR3 in DNA: TGTGCCAGCAGTCCTCAGGGGGCAGCGTATGAAAAACTGTTTTTT. Full variable domain (rest looked up from reference TRBV28 and TRBJ1-4): DVKVTQSSRYLVKRTGEKVFLECVQDMDHENMFWYRQDPGLGLRLIYFSYDVKMKEKGDIPEGYSVSREKKERFSLILESASTNQTSMYLCASSPQGAAYEKLFFGSGTQLSVL.

The V and J genes are TRBV5-1 and TRBJ2-5; 10 nucleotides match TRBD2. CDR1 is SGHRS, CDR2 YFSETQ, per germline. This CDR3 region has 18 residues. Trimming took 3 bases from V and 0 from J; bases not matched to a gene: 11. CDR3: CASSSGGSGGLYQETQYF. In nucleotides, the CDR3 is TGCGCCAGCAGCTCCGGCGGTAGCGGGGGGTTGTACCAAGAGACCCAGTACTTC.

The chain couples TRBV28 to TRBJ2-7, with TRBD1 identical over 9 bases. The CDR3 is 13 amino acids. Trimming cost V 11 bases and J 0 bases; bases outside gene matches: 5. Germline V CDR1 and CDR2: MDHEN, SYDVKM. The CDR3 bases are TGTGCCGCCCGGGACAGGGTCTCCTACGAGCAGTACTTC. Its translation: CAARDRVSYEQYF.

In its sample, this clone was seen once. V is TRBV7-2 and J is TRBJ2-2; 8 bases are shared with TRBD1. Trimming took 5 bases from V and 9 from J; bases not matched to a gene: 14. The CDR3 length is 16 residues. Germline V CDR1 and CDR2: SGHTA, FQGNSA. The CDR3 protein is CASSLGRDRFARELFF. CDR3 bases: TGTGCCAGCAGCCTGGGGCGGGACAGGTTCGCCCGGGAGCTGTTTTTT.

V is TRBV5-6 and J is TRBJ2-5, with 8 bases aligning to TRBD1. Germline trimming cut 4 bases from V and 5 bases from J; bases unmatched to any gene: 16. This CDR3 has 17 residues. Germline V gene data show CDR1 as SGHDT and CDR2 as YYEEEE. CDR3 DNA: TGTGCCAGCAGCCCCCCAAGGACAGGGCTGGGATTGGAGACCCAGTACTTC. This gives the protein CASSPPRTGLGLETQYF.

The count of this clone is one. The chain joins TRBV18 to TRBJ2-7, with D tentatively TRBD1 (5 bases). CDR3 size: 16 residues. Germline V gives CDR1 KGHSH, CDR2 LQKENI. The ends were cut back, 5 bases at V and 0 bases at J, with 17 bases in the middle. The CDR3 nucleotides read TGTGCCAGCTCAACAGTAGGGGTGTGGGGCTCCTACGAGCAGTACTTC. Translating gives CASSTVGVWGSYEQYF.